This T cell receptor (beta chain) was sequenced for a study of cytomegalovirus exposure and HLA in healthy donors. Looked up from germline, CDR1 is LNHDA and CDR2 is SQIVND (reference sequence). This CDR3 is built from 19 residues. V was pared by 7 bases and J by 1 base, with 16 bases of the junction left unmatched. Amplification used 60 Vbeta primers and 13 Jbeta primers. Clones were read by immunoSEQ multiplex PCR, and TCRdb kept only the in-frame ones, dropping some. The repertoire holds approximately 140,000 clones, with 75% to 85% as singletons. The sequenced material came from PBMCs. The source is a man in his fifties or sixties in good health and CMV-seropositive. The chain combines TRBV19 with TRBJ2-1, with 10 nucleotides matching TRBD2. For the CDR3, the DNA is TGTGCCAGTAATCGGGGGGGGCTAGCGGGAGATGGGTCCTACAATGAGCAGTTCTTC. Translated, it gives CASNRGGLAGDGSYNEQFF.